The clone carrying this T cell receptor (beta chain) was counted a single time. Its target is unknown. The data were taken from a study of a mutant IDH1 vaccine in newly diagnosed glioma. Looking at the study overall: Radiotherapy alone preceded vaccination by 4-6 weeks; alternatively, vaccination started with temozolomide cycles. Pretreatment consisted of radiotherapy, temozolomide, or both, with most receiving both. Of the patients given treatment, around 62% were male and 37.5% were female, and a mean age of around 38 years was recorded.

Described time point: week 11, during vaccination. Each vaccine dose was 300 ug of mutant IDH1 20-mer peptide, with topical imiquimod. The CDR3 runs 15 residues. V was clipped by 5 bases and J by 2 bases, with 15 bases between them. Germline assignment: CDR1 LNHDA and CDR2 SQIVND (reference sequence). Repertoires were generated with immunoSEQ multiplex PCR, while TCRdb's copy carries only in-frame clones and drops some. The sample contains 50,000 to 65,000 clones, less than 85% of which appear only once. The chain uses TRBV19 and TRBJ1-2; tentative D call: TRBD1 (5 bases). This TCR came from a woman aged 50 to 60 with glioma. This sample comprised PBMCs, obtained from a glioma patient whose treatment included an IDH1 peptide vaccine. CDR3 protein: CASSRQGVDNYGYTF. The CDR3 DNA follows: TGTGCCAGTAGTCGTCAGGGAGTGGACAACTATGGCTACACCTTC.